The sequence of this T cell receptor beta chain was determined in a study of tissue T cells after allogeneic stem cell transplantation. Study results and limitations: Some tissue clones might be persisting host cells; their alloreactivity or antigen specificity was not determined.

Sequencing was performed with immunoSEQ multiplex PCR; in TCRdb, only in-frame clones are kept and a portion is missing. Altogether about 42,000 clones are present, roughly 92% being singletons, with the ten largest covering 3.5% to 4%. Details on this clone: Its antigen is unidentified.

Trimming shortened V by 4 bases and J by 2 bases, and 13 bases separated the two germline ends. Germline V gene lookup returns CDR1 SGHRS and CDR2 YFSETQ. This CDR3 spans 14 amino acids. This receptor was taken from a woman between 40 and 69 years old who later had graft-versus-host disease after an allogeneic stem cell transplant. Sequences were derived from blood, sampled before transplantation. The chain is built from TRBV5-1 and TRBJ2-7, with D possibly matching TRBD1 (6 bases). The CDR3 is CASSNPAGAYEQYF. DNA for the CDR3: TGCGCCAGCAGCAACCCGGCAGGGGCCTACGAGCAGTACTTC. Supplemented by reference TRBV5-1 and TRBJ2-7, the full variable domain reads KAGVTQTPRYLIKTRGQQVTLSCSPISGHRSVSWYQQTPGQGLQFLFEYFSETQRNKGNFPGRFSGRQFSNSRSEMNVSTLELGDSALYLCASSNPAGAYEQYFGPGTRLTVT.